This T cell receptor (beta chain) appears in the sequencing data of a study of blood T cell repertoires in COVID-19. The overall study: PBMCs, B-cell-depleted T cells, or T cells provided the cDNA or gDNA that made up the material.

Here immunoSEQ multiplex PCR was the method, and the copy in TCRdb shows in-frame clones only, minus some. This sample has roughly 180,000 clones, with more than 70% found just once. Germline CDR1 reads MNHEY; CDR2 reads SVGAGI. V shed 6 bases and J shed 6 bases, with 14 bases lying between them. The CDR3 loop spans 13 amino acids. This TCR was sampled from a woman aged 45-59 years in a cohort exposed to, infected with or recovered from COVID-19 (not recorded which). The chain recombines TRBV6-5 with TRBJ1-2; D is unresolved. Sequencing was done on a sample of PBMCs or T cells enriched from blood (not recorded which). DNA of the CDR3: TGTGCCAGCAGGTTCTTCCAAGCGGATGGCTACACCTTC. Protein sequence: CASRFFQADGYTF.